One and the same sample provided the 26 T cell receptor beta chains below, sequenced in a study of blood T cell repertoires in COVID-19 (dated by TCRdb to about 2020). Library prep was done by the immunoSEQ multiplex PCR assay. Drawn from immuneACCESS, this table holds only the in-frame rearrangements with V and J called that TCRdb kept. Clones are partly lost; checked studies trace under half to an unresolved V gene and leave the rest unexplained. The sample table holds around 150,000 clones, of which 65% to 85% were seen once. Of the sample, more than 11% falls within the top ten clones. Sequencing used peripheral blood. The receptors shown here come from a woman of 80 years or more with acute or convalescent COVID-19.

The chain has TRBV19 and TRBJ1-2, with 7 nucleotides matching TRBD1. Germline V lookup: CDR1 LNHDA, CDR2 SQIVND (reference sequence). The CDR3 length is 16 residues. The V gene end was trimmed by 6 bases and the J gene end by 4 bases; junction bases not matched to a gene: 14. CDR3 nucleotide sequence: TGTGCCAGTAGAACCGTAGGCGGGACAGCCCCCTATGGCTACACCTTC. Translating it yields CASRTVGGTAPYGYTF. The entire variable domain, with the rest obtained from reference TRBV19 and TRBJ1-2, is as follows: DGGITQSPKYLFRKEGQNVTLSCEQNLNHDAMYWYRQDPGQGLRLIYYSQIVNDFQKGDIAEGYSVSREKKESFPLTVTSAQKNPTAFYLCASRTVGGTAPYGYTFGSGTRLTVV.

Only one count was recorded for this clone. The V call is TRBV6-1, the J call TRBJ1-4; weak D call: TRBD1 (6 bases). The germline V gene has CDR1 MNHNS and CDR2 SASEGT. The CDR3 is 15 residues long. The V end was cut by 2 bases, the J end by 5 bases, with 12 bases between. Here the CDR3 reads CASSESGTRNEKLFF. Here the CDR3 DNA reads TGTGCCAGCAGTGAAAGTGGGACAAGGAATGAAAAACTGTTTTTT.

The genes are TRBV6-6 and TRBJ1-3; no firm D call. CDR1 and CDR2 (germline): MNHNY, SVGAGI (reference sequence). The CDR3 length is 12 residues. V was shortened by 2 bases and J by 9 bases, with 8 bases between the two germline ends. The CDR3 DNA reads as TGTGCCAGCAGTTACGGAGCTGGCACCATATATTTT. It encodes CASSYGAGTIYF.

The gene calls are TRBV28 and TRBJ2-1, with D perhaps TRBD1 (6 bases). CDR3 size: 15 residues. Trimming shortened V by 5 bases and J by 3 bases, and 14 bases separated the two germline ends. Germline values: CDR1 MDHEN, CDR2 SYDVKM. The CDR3 loop reads CASSPGQSFYNEQFF. CDR3 in DNA: TGTGCCAGCAGTCCCGGACAGAGTTTCTACAATGAGCAGTTCTTC.

This chain connects TRBV6-5 to TRBJ2-2; D unclear. V lost 8 bases and J lost 6, with 10 bases in between. The CDR3 sequence is 12 residues long. Germline CDR1 and CDR2: MNHEY and SVGAGI. The DNA of the CDR3 is TGTGCCAGCTACCAGGAATCCGGGGAGCTGTTTTTT. Translating gives CASYQESGELFF.

The CDR3 region has the DNA TGCAGCGTTGAAGCTCGGGGCGGACTAGCGGATACATACGAGCAGTACTTC. Its protein product is CSVEARGGLADTYEQYF. The chain carries TRBV29-1 and TRBJ2-7, with TRBD2 matching over 10 bases. With V trimmed by 1 base and J by 4 bases, 13 bases remained unmatched. CDR1 and CDR2 from the germline V gene are SQVTM and ANQGSEA. The CDR3 loop spans 17 amino acids.

This chain uses TRBV29-1 with TRBJ1-1, with TRBD1 identical over 7 bases. V trimming: 5 bases; J trimming: 0 bases; junction bases outside the gene matches: 6. The CDR3 totals 14 residues. Germline CDR1 SQVTM, CDR2 ANQGSEA. CDR3 residues: CSVTGVGMNTEAFF. As DNA, the CDR3 is TGCAGCGTTACAGGGGTGGGAATGAACACTGAAGCTTTCTTT.

The V gene is TRBV6-1, the J gene TRBJ1-4; D unclear. This CDR3 spans 14 amino acids. V lost 1 base, J lost 8 bases, and 11 bases lay in between. The germline gives CDR1 MNHNS, CDR2 SASEGT. The CDR3 spells CASSEGSGREKLFF. The DNA of the CDR3 is TGTGCCAGCAGTGAAGGGTCAGGCCGCGAAAAACTGTTTTTT.

This clone was observed a handful of times. The chain employs TRBV2 and TRBJ2-7; D uncertain. This CDR3 region has 13 residues. CDR1 SNHLY and CDR2 FYNNEI come from the germline V gene. V was pared by 7 bases and J by 3 bases, with 13 bases between. DNA for the CDR3: TGTGCCAGCAAAGAAACGAGCTACTACGAGCAGTACTTC. Its protein is CASKETSYYEQYF.

V is TRBV5-1 and J is TRBJ2-7; 7 bases map to TRBD2. CDR1 is SGHRS, CDR2 YFSETQ, per germline. This CDR3 comprises 15 residues. V was clipped by 4 bases and J by 1 base; unmatched bases: 8. In nucleotides, the CDR3 is TGCGCCAGCAGCGGCAGAGCGGGGAGATCCTACGAGCAGTACTTC. Residues: CASSGRAGRSYEQYF.

The gene calls are TRBV7-3 and TRBJ1-6; a possible D gene is TRBD1 (5 bases). The germline V gene encodes CDR1 SGHTA and CDR2 FQGTGA. V was clipped by 0 bases and J by 5 bases, with 17 bases between them. The CDR3 extends over 18 amino acids. The CDR3 DNA reads TGTGCCAGCAGCTTAACGGGCCAACGGTCAGGGCATAATTCACCCCTCCACTTT. This gives the protein CASSLTGQRSGHNSPLHF.

The chain joins TRBV27 to TRBJ1-2, with 7 bases lining up with TRBD1. Germline CDR1 and CDR2: MNHEY and SMNVEV (reference sequence). This CDR3 has 13 residues. V lost 5 bases to trimming and J lost 4 bases; unmatched junction nucleotides: 4. The CDR3 protein is CASSANRGYGYTF. DNA of the CDR3: TGTGCCAGCAGTGCGAACAGGGGCTATGGCTACACCTTC.

The V and J genes are TRBV5-1 and TRBJ1-2; D not resolved. The CDR3 extends over 13 amino acids. V lost 2 bases and J lost 7, with 12 bases in between. The germline gives CDR1 SGHRS, CDR2 YFSETQ. CDR3: CASSFGEGSGYTF. CDR3 sequence (DNA): TGCGCCAGCAGCTTCGGCGAGGGATCTGGCTACACCTTC.

The sample holds one count of this clone. The chain employs TRBV2 and TRBJ1-2; D may be TRBD1 (6 bases). The length of the CDR3 is 15 residues. CDR1 and CDR2 from the germline V gene are SNHLY and FYNNEI. V lost 4 bases and J lost 0, with 12 bases in between. The CDR3 nucleotides are TGTGCCAGCAGTGTTTTAGAGGGGGCTAACTATGGCTACACCTTC. It specifies CASSVLEGANYGYTF.

The chain recombines TRBV9 with TRBJ2-7; maybe TRBD1 (6 bases). The V end lost 0 bases, the J end lost 0 bases, and 13 bases lay between the germline ends. The CDR3 has 16 residues. In germline, CDR1 is SGDLS, CDR2 YYNGEE. Here the CDR3 reads CASSVGDTSSSYEQYF. CDR3 DNA sequence: TGTGCCAGCAGCGTAGGGGACACTTCGAGCTCCTACGAGCAGTACTTC.

The V call is TRBV5-1, the J call TRBJ1-2; 8 nucleotides match TRBD1. Germline CDR1 SGHRS, CDR2 YFSETQ. V lost 4 bases and J lost 6; bases outside the gene matches: 11. This CDR3 contains 15 residues. The CDR3 loop reads CASSPPGAGGDGYTF. CDR3 nucleotide sequence: TGCGCCAGCAGCCCCCCAGGGGCAGGGGGCGATGGCTACACCTTC.

The V call is TRBV5-1, the J call TRBJ2-5; 12 bases align to TRBD2. With V trimmed by 2 bases and J by 0 bases, 5 bases remained unmatched. Germline V gives CDR1 SGHRS, CDR2 YFSETQ. The CDR3 is made up of 17 amino acids. CDR3 region: CASSFSGLAGNQETQYF. CDR3 DNA: TGCGCCAGCAGCTTCTCCGGACTAGCGGGAAACCAAGAGACCCAGTACTTC.

This sequence joins TRBV4-2 and TRBJ1-1, with 7 bases fitting TRBD1. The CDR3 is made up of 14 amino acids. V gave up 4 bases and J gave up 4 bases; unmatched junction bases: 6. Germline CDR1 reads LGHNA; CDR2 reads YNFKEQ. The CDR3 sequence: CASSRPDRVTEAFF. The CDR3 bases are TGTGCCAGCAGCCGACCAGACAGGGTCACTGAAGCTTTCTTT.

The chain employs TRBV5-1 and TRBJ1-3, with TRBD1 matching over 8 bases. Germline trimming cut 0 bases from V and 4 bases from J; bases unmatched to any gene: 6. The CDR3 runs to 16 residues. CDR1 is SGHRS, CDR2 YFSETQ, per germline. The CDR3 coding sequence is TGCGCCAGCAGCTTGGAGGGACAGGACTACGGAAACACCATATATTTT. This codes for CASSLEGQDYGNTIYF.

The CDR3 nucleotides are TGTGCCAGTTGGACTAGCGGGGGCAGCACAGATACGCAGTATTTT. Amino acid sequence: CASWTSGGSTDTQYF. The gene calls are TRBV28 and TRBJ2-3; 13 bases align to TRBD2. This CDR3 comprises 15 residues. Germline assignment: CDR1 MDHEN and CDR2 SYDVKM. Trimming removed 9 bases from V and 0 bases from J; junction bases left unmatched: 3.

The genes are TRBV18 and TRBJ1-1, with D maybe TRBD1 (5 bases). V lost 3 bases and J lost 0, with 17 bases in between. CDR1 is KGHSH, CDR2 LQKENI, per germline. CDR3 length: 17 residues. The CDR3 DNA sequence: TGTGCCAGCTCACCCCGCCCTCTTGACAGTCTGAACACTGAAGCTTTCTTT. Residues: CASSPRPLDSLNTEAFF.

The chain employs TRBV6-4 and TRBJ2-7; D is perhaps TRBD2 (5 bases). The CDR3 runs 13 residues. The V gene lost 4 bases and the J gene lost 6 bases, with 13 bases spanning the gap. CDR1 is MRHNA and CDR2 is SNTAGT in the germline V gene. As DNA, the CDR3 is TGTGCCAGCAGTGGTGATCGGGGTGGCGAGCAGTACTTC. Translation: CASSGDRGGEQYF.

The V call is TRBV5-1, the J call TRBJ1-6, with D tentatively TRBD1 (6 bases). The V and J ends lost 0 bases and 8 bases respectively, with 27 bases between them. CDR3 size: 20 residues. CDR1 and CDR2 (germline): SGHRS, YFSETQ. This CDR3 reads CASSLGRRGRGTGQDSPLHF. The CDR3 coding sequence is TGCGCCAGCAGCTTGGGGCGGCGGGGGCGAGGGACGGGGCAGGATTCACCCCTCCACTTT.

The V call is TRBV5-6, the J call TRBJ2-1; D is perhaps TRBD2 (5 bases). Deletions cut 0 bases from V and 3 bases from J, with 10 bases between. This CDR3 contains 15 residues. CDR1 and CDR2 (germline): SGHDT, YYEEEE. CDR3 DNA: TGTGCCAGCAGCTTGGGGAGGAAGGGCTACAATGAGCAGTTCTTC. Translated, it gives CASSLGRKGYNEQFF.

The genes are TRBV24-1 and TRBJ2-1; 8 bases agree with TRBD2. Germline CDR1 KGHDR, CDR2 SFDVKD. V lost 10 bases, J lost 1 base, and 5 bases stayed unmatched. The CDR3 spans 14 residues. CDR3: CATAGTRSYNEQFF. As DNA, the CDR3 is TGTGCCACTGCCGGGACTAGGTCCTACAATGAGCAGTTCTTC.

This sequence joins TRBV2 and TRBJ2-1; 9 nucleotides align to TRBD2. The germline CDR1 and CDR2 sequences are SNHLY and FYNNEI. The CDR3 totals 15 residues. V lost 4 bases to trimming and J lost 0 bases; unmatched junction nucleotides: 1. CDR3 DNA sequence: TGTGCCAGCAGTGGTAGCGGGAGCTCCTACAATGAGCAGTTCTTC. Its translation: CASSGSGSSYNEQFF.